The next 28 T cell receptor beta chains were all read from a single sample in a study of spatial heterogeneity in lung cancer. TCRdb reanalysed the 5' RACE reads using MiXCR and keeps one entry per CDR3 protein. Here the sample spans around 4,000 distinct CDR3 sequences, approximately 16% being singletons. Time point denoted: sample taken at primary tumor resection. No cell sorting; template was whole RNA from tumor, lung tissue or PBMC. The specimen comprised PBMCs, sampled at surgery. Every receptor here comes from a male donor with early-stage non-small cell lung cancer.

This clonotype qualifies as medium-sized. V gene TRBV3-1 combines with J gene TRBJ2-7; D is uncertain. Germline-derived CDR1 and CDR2 are LGHDT and YNNKEL (reference sequence). The V end lost 0 bases, the J end lost 5 bases, and 5 bases lay between the germline ends. The CDR3 has 12 residues. The CDR3 reads CASSQERHEQYF. The CDR3 nucleotides are TGTGCCAGCAGCCAAGAACGTCACGAGCAGTACTTC.

The rearrangement uses TRBV9 and TRBJ2-3; TRBD2 is a possible D gene (5 bases). Germline V CDR1 and CDR2: SGDLS, YYNGEE. Trimming shortened V by 0 bases and J by 0 bases, and 11 bases separated the two germline ends. This CDR3 has 16 amino acids. CDR3 nucleotide sequence: TGTGCCAGCAGCGTAGAGGGAGCCACTAGCACAGATACGCAGTATTTT. Its translation: CASSVEGATSTDTQYF.

This clonotype showed up many times. The V call is TRBV20-1, the J call TRBJ2-1; 10 bases line up with TRBD2. The germline V gene has CDR1 DFQATT and CDR2 SNEGSKA (reference sequence). The CDR3 length is 14 residues. With 6 bases clipped from V and 7 bases from J, the junction kept 9 bases outside the gene matches. CDR3 in DNA: TGCAGTGCCGTCTCTAGCGGGAGTGGGAATGAGCAGTTCTTC. It codes for CSAVSSGSGNEQFF.

A few counts support this clonotype. V usage is TRBV18 and J usage is TRBJ1-5; D is uncertain. The CDR3 sequence is 12 residues long. CDR1 KGHSH and CDR2 LQKENI come from the germline V gene. Trimming pared 3 bases from V and 1 base from J, leaving 1 base between. CDR3 coding DNA: TGTGCCAGCTCACCCAGCAATCAGCCCCAGCATTTT. Its translation: CASSPSNQPQHF.

This clonotype appeared a few times. The chain is built from TRBV4-2 and TRBJ1-6; D might be TRBD1 (5 bases). Germline V CDR1 and CDR2: LGHNA, YNFKEQ. The CDR3 totals 15 residues. Trimming took 0 bases from V and 8 from J, leaving 11 bases between them. The CDR3 loop is CASSQENRRDSPLHF. Written as DNA, the CDR3 is TGTGCCAGCAGCCAAGAGAACAGGCGTGATTCACCCCTCCACTTT.

In its sample, this clonotype was seen many times. The V gene is TRBV2, the J gene TRBJ2-7; possibly TRBD2 for D (5 bases). Germline V gene data show CDR1 as SNHLY and CDR2 as FYNNEI. Trimming left V 2 bases short and J 6 bases short, with 17 bases between. The CDR3 extends over 15 amino acids. CDR3 residues: CASSETAVRDTEQYF. The CDR3 DNA reads TGTGCCAGCAGTGAAACGGCAGTCCGGGATACCGAGCAGTACTTC.

The chain has TRBV28 and TRBJ1-2; D is unclear. The CDR3 runs 13 residues. The ends were cut back, 6 bases at V and 4 bases at J, with 12 bases in the middle. CDR1 is MDHEN, CDR2 SYDVKM, per germline. CDR3 residues: CASRFSSSYGYTF. DNA for the CDR3: TGTGCCAGCAGATTTTCGTCTTCCTATGGCTACACCTTC.

Only a few counts were recorded for this clonotype. The chain couples TRBV7-2 to TRBJ2-2; tentatively, D is TRBD2 (7 bases). Trimming shortened V by 2 bases and J by 9 bases, and 16 bases separated the two germline ends. This CDR3 is built from 15 residues. Germline values: CDR1 SGHTA, CDR2 FQGNSA. The CDR3 DNA follows: TGTGCCAGCAGCTTACAGCGCGGGGGCCACCGGGAGCTGTTTTTT. This codes for CASSLQRGGHRELFF.

Within the sample, this clonotype is medium-sized. The chain links TRBV2 to TRBJ2-1; a possible D gene is TRBD1 (6 bases). Per germline, CDR1 SNHLY and CDR2 FYNNEI. The ends were cut back, 9 bases at V and 5 bases at J, with 23 bases in the middle. The CDR3 loop spans 16 amino acids. CDR3 amino acids: CASRGRITGKDNEQFF. CDR3 nucleotides: TGTGCCAGTAGGGGGAGAATAACAGGGAAAGACAATGAGCAGTTCTTC.

The chain is built from TRBV7-9 and TRBJ2-5; perhaps TRBD2 as D (6 bases). The germline V gene has CDR1 SEHNR and CDR2 FQNEAQ (reference sequence). V lost 8 bases and J 2 bases, leaving 15 bases between the germline ends. CDR3 size: 14 residues. Here the CDR3 reads CASGGMWTQETQYF. DNA of the CDR3: TGTGCCAGCGGGGGGATGTGGACTCAAGAGACCCAGTACTTC. Using reference TRBV7-9 and TRBJ2-5 for the parts outside the CDR3, the full variable domain is DTGVSQNPRHKITKRGQNVTFRCDPISEHNRLYWYRQTLGQGPEFLTYFQNEAQLEKSRLLSDRFSAERPKGSFSTLEIQRTEQGDSAMYLCASGGMWTQETQYFGPGTRLLVL.

This clonotype was counted once. The chain has TRBV18 and TRBJ1-2, with TRBD1 matching 9 bases. Germline assignment: CDR1 KGHSH and CDR2 LQKENI. The CDR3 is made up of 15 amino acids. The J segment lost 8 bases and the V segment lost 3 bases, leaving 10 bases of the junction unmatched. The CDR3 region is CASSPGQGNIRGYTF. As DNA, the CDR3 is TGTGCCAGCTCACCTGGACAGGGGAATATCCGAGGCTACACCTTC.

This clonotype was found many times. The chain recombines TRBV11-2 with TRBJ1-1, with D uncertain. V gave up 1 base and J gave up 4 bases, with 13 bases separating them. The CDR3 runs 15 residues. The germline gives CDR1 SGHAT, CDR2 FQNNGV. Here the CDR3 reads CASSLGARAGTEAFF. The CDR3 nucleotides are TGTGCCAGCAGCTTAGGAGCGCGGGCGGGCACTGAAGCTTTCTTT. Looking up the rest from reference TRBV11-2 and TRBJ1-1 gives the full variable domain: EAGVAQSPRYKIIEKRQSVAFWCNPISGHATLYWYQQILGQGPKLLIQFQNNGVVDDSQLPKDRFSAERLKGVDSTLKIQPAKLEDSAVYLCASSLGARAGTEAFFGQGTRLTVV.

There are many counts of this clonotype. The CDR3 loop reads CASSYGQGPNQPQHF. CDR3 sequence (DNA): TGTGCCAGCAGTTACGGGCAGGGGCCAAATCAGCCCCAGCATTTT. This chain uses TRBV6-6 with TRBJ1-5; D is perhaps TRBD1 (6 bases). Germline-derived CDR1 and CDR2 are MNHNY and SVGAGI (reference sequence). The CDR3 runs 15 residues. The V gene lost 2 bases and the J gene lost 4 bases, with 12 bases spanning the gap.

The chain carries TRBV9 and TRBJ2-5; a weak D match, TRBD1 (6 bases). Germline values: CDR1 SGDLS, CDR2 YYNGEE. Trimming shortened V by 3 bases and J by 5 bases, and 14 bases separated the two germline ends. The CDR3 covers 14 residues. Written as DNA, the CDR3 is TGTGCCAGCAGCGCCGAGGACAGATACGAGACCCAGTACTTC. The encoded protein is CASSAEDRYETQYF.

This clonotype was detected only a few times. The chain combines TRBV10-3 with TRBJ2-3; D call uncertain. This CDR3 region has 14 residues. CDR1 is ENHRY, CDR2 SYGVKD, per germline. V was shortened by 7 bases and J by 1 base, with 12 bases between the two germline ends. The CDR3 nucleotides are TGTGCCATCAACAGCCCCGCCCGCACAGATACGCAGTATTTT. Amino acids: CAINSPARTDTQYF.

By sample share, this clonotype is medium-sized. The rearrangement uses TRBV7-6 and TRBJ2-1, with D perhaps assigned TRBD1 or TRBD2 (5 bases each). This CDR3 has 15 amino acids. Trimming cost V 4 bases and J 4 bases, with 14 bases left between them. Germline assignment: CDR1 SGHVS and CDR2 FNYEAQ. Here the CDR3 reads CASSSGSGPYNEQFF. Written as DNA, the CDR3 is TGTGCCAGCAGCTCCGGTTCGGGGCCGTACAATGAGCAGTTCTTC.

The chain joins TRBV3-1 to TRBJ2-1; D is ambiguous. Germline V gene lookup returns CDR1 LGHDT and CDR2 YNNKEL (reference sequence). With 4 bases removed from V and 8 bases from J, the gap between germline ends came to 15 bases. This CDR3 region has 14 residues. The CDR3, as DNA: TGTGCCAGCAGCCCGGCGAGGCTTACACATGAGCAGTTCTTC. It is translated as CASSPARLTHEQFF.

The chain couples TRBV28 to TRBJ1-1; D gene uncertain. From germline, CDR1 is MDHEN and CDR2 SYDVKM. The germline V and J ends were trimmed by 3 bases and 1 base, with 9 bases remaining between them. The CDR3 contains 14 residues. The CDR3: CASSFRRGNTEAFF. The CDR3 coding sequence is TGTGCCAGCAGTTTTAGACGGGGGAACACTGAAGCTTTCTTT.

The chain recombines TRBV5-4 with TRBJ2-1; no firm D call. Trimming shortened V by 3 bases and J by 8 bases, and 9 bases separated the two germline ends. The CDR3 runs to 12 residues. CDR1 and CDR2 (germline): SGHNT, YYREEE (reference sequence). CDR3 sequence: CASSSAAHEQFF. CDR3 DNA sequence: TGTGCCAGCAGCTCCGCGGCGCATGAGCAGTTCTTC.

This clonotype was seen a few times. V is TRBV20-1 and J is TRBJ2-1; 14 nucleotides match TRBD2. Unmatched junction bases numbered 7, after V lost 6 bases and J lost 9 bases. Germline CDR1 DFQATT, CDR2 SNEGSKA (reference sequence). There are 14 residues in the CDR3. The CDR3 coding sequence is TGCAGTGCGTATGGGACTAGCGGGAGATCTGAGCAGTTCTTC. Protein sequence: CSAYGTSGRSEQFF.

Note on this clonotype: This may be a read error: a much more frequent sequence differs by one nucleotide. The chain is built from TRBV4-2 and TRBJ2-5, with D perhaps given as TRBD1 or TRBD2 (5 bases each). The CDR3 totals 14 residues. Germline CDR1 and CDR2: LGHNA and YNFKEQ. V was cut by 4 bases and J by 4 bases, with 13 bases left in between. The CDR3 DNA reads as TGTGCCAGCAGCCCCCCCGGGACCCGAGAGACCCAGTACTTC. This sequence encodes CASSPPGTRETQYF.

This clonotype was seen at least ten times. The chain carries TRBV6-2 or TRBV6-3 and TRBJ2-7; no clear D gene. The germline CDR1 and CDR2 sequences are MNHEY and SVGEGT. V was cut by 0 bases and J by 3 bases, with 12 bases left in between. The CDR3 has 15 amino acids. The CDR3 is CASSYSKGFVYEQYF. In DNA, the CDR3 is TGTGCCAGCAGTTACTCGAAGGGATTCGTCTACGAGCAGTACTTC.

The V call is TRBV10-3, the J call TRBJ2-7; 10 bases match TRBD1. The CDR3 loop spans 14 amino acids. Per the germline V gene, CDR1 is ENHRY and CDR2 is SYGVKD. J lost 8 bases, V lost 0 bases, and 4 bases had no gene match. CDR3 in DNA: TGTGCCATCAGTGAGTCGGGACAGGGGATGAAGCAGTACTTC. It yields the protein CAISESGQGMKQYF.

This clonotype was seen only a few times. The rearrangement links TRBV20-1 to TRBJ1-1; 7 bases agree with TRBD1. Germline loops: CDR1 DFQATT, CDR2 SNEGSKA (reference sequence). Losses at the gene ends were 3 bases for V and 5 bases for J; bases not matched to a gene: 12. This CDR3 has 15 residues. The CDR3 here is CSASPRQGGRTEAFF. Written as DNA, the CDR3 is TGCAGTGCTAGCCCTCGACAGGGCGGTCGGACTGAAGCTTTCTTT.

This clonotype qualifies as medium-sized. This rearrangement joins TRBV7-8 to TRBJ2-7; D unclear. This CDR3 region has 12 residues. CDR1 SGHVS and CDR2 FQNEAQ come from the germline V gene. V lost 8 bases, J lost 3 bases, and 11 bases lay in between. The CDR3 spells CASSKRYYEQYF. Here the CDR3 DNA reads TGTGCCAGCTCTAAGAGATACTACGAGCAGTACTTC.

The J gene is TRBJ2-3, the V gene TRBV27; the D gene is possibly TRBD1 (6 bases). Germline CDR1 MNHEY, CDR2 SMNVEV (reference sequence). The CDR3 has 14 residues. The V end was cut by 5 bases, the J end by 6 bases, with 15 bases between. The CDR3, as DNA: TGTGCCAGCAGTACTTTGGACAGATGGGATACGCAGTATTTT. Its translation is CASSTLDRWDTQYF.

In this sample, this clonotype turned up many times. V and J are TRBV18 and TRBJ2-7; D remains ambiguous. The CDR3 spans 13 residues. The germline V and J ends were trimmed by 9 bases and 2 bases, with 14 bases remaining between them. Germline values: CDR1 KGHSH, CDR2 LQKENI. CDR3 in DNA: TGTGCCAGTTCGAATTCTGCAGCCTACGAGCAGTACTTC. Residues: CASSNSAAYEQYF.

There are a few counts of this clonotype. The chain is built from TRBV20-1 and TRBJ1-3; 10 bases agree with TRBD1. V shed 6 bases, J shed 0 bases, and the junction held 8 bases outside the gene matches. The CDR3 is 16 residues long. Germline CDR1 reads DFQATT; CDR2 reads SNEGSKA (reference sequence). The CDR3 sequence is CSAIDRGHSSGNTIYF. The CDR3 DNA is TGCAGTGCGATTGACAGGGGGCACAGCTCTGGAAACACCATATATTTT.